The present entry profiles one TCR beta chain with its context. Trimming at V came to 7 bases and at J to 1 base, leaving 10 bases not matched to a gene. The CDR3 runs 16 residues. CDR1 and CDR2 (germline): KGHSH, LQKENI. This record belongs to a study of blood T cell repertoires in COVID-19. Libraries were prepared by immunoSEQ multiplex PCR; TCRdb keeps only in-frame clonotypes and omits some of them. The sample yields some 190,000 clones, roughly 80% seen once. The chain employs TRBV18 and TRBJ2-1, with 7 bases that match TRBD1. This TCR was recovered from a woman aged 40 to 50 with COVID-19, enrolled during active disease. The sequenced material came from peripheral blood. CDR3 region: CASFSGTAISYNEQFF. In DNA form, the CDR3 reads TGTGCCAGCTTCTCCGGGACAGCGATTTCCTACAATGAGCAGTTCTTC.